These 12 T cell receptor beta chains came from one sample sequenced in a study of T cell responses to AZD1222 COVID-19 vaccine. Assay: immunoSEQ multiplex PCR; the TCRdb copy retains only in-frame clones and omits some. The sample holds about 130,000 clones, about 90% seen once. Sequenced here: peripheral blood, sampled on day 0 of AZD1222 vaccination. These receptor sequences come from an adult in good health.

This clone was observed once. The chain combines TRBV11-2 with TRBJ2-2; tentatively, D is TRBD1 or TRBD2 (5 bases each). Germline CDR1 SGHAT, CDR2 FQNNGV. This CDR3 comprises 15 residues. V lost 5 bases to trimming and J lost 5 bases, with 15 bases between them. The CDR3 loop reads CASSPDLRGTGELFF. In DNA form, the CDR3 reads TGTGCCAGCAGCCCTGATTTGAGGGGAACCGGGGAGCTGTTTTTT.

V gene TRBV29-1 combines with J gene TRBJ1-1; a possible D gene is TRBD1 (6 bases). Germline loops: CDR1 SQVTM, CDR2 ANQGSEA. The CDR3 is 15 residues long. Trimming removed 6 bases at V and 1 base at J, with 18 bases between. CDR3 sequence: CSVFVSAGANTEAFF. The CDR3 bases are TGCAGCGTCTTTGTGTCTGCGGGGGCGAACACTGAAGCTTTCTTT.

CDR3 DNA: TGTGCCAGCAGTGACCTGGGACAGGGAAATTCACCCCTCCACTTT. Its protein is CASSDLGQGNSPLHF. The rearrangement links TRBV6-4 to TRBJ1-6, with 9 positions matching TRBD1. CDR3 length: 15 amino acids. The V and J ends lost 2 bases and 7 bases, in that order; junction bases with no gene match: 3. Per the germline V gene, CDR1 is MRHNA and CDR2 is SNTAGT.

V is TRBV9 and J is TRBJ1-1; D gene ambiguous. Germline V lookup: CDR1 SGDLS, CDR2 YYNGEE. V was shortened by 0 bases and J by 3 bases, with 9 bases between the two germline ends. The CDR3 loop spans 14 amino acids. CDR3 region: CASSVAAGYTEAFF. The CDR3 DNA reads TGTGCCAGCAGCGTAGCCGCGGGGTACACTGAAGCTTTCTTT. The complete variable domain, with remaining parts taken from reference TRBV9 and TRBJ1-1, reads DSGVTQTPKHLITATGQRVTLRCSPRSGDLSVYWYQQSLDQGLQFLIQYYNGEERAKGNILERFSAQQFPDLHSELNLSSLELGDSALYFCASSVAAGYTEAFFGQGTRLTVV.

Written as DNA, the CDR3 is TGTGCCACCTCCCCTCGGACTAGCGGGAGAGGGTCCTACGAGCAGTACTTC. Translating gives CATSPRTSGRGSYEQYF. The rearrangement uses TRBV19 and TRBJ2-7, with TRBD2 matching over 13 bases. J lost 1 base, V lost 10 bases, and 13 bases had no gene match. The CDR3 consists of 17 residues. The germline CDR1 and CDR2 sequences are LNHDA and SQIVND (reference sequence).

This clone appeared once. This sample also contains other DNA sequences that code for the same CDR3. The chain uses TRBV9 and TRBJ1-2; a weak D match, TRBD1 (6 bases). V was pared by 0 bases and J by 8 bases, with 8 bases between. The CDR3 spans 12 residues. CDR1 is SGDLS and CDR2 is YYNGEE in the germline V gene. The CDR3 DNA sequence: TGTGCCAGCAGCGTAGTCGGGGGCGGCTACACCTTC. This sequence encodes CASSVVGGGYTF.

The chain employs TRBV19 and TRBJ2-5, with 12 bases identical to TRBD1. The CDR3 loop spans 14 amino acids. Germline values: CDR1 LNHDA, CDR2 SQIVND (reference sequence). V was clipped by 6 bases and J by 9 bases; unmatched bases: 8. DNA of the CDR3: TGTGCCAGTAGCCGTCCGGGACAGGGGGCGGCCCAGTACTTC. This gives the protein CASSRPGQGAAQYF.

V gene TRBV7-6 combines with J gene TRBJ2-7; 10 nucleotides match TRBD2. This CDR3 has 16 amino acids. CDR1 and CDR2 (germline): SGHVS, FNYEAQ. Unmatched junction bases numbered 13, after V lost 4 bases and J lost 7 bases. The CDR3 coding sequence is TGTGCCAGCAGCTCGGGGAAGGTAGCGGGAGGTGGTGAGCAGTACTTC. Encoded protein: CASSSGKVAGGGEQYF.

The CDR3 DNA follows: TGTGCCAGCTCACCTGTTACTTCCTACGAGCAGTACTTC. It yields the protein CASSPVTSYEQYF. This rearrangement joins TRBV18 to TRBJ2-7; the D is unclear. Germline CDR1 is KGHSH and CDR2 is LQKENI. V was shortened by 3 bases and J by 1 base, with 7 bases between the two germline ends. This CDR3 spans 13 amino acids.

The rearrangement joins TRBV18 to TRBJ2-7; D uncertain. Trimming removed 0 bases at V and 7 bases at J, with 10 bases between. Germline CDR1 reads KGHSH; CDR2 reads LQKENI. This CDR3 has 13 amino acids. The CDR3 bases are TGTGCCAGCTCACCACCGAGCCAGAAGGAGCAGTACTTC. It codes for CASSPPSQKEQYF.

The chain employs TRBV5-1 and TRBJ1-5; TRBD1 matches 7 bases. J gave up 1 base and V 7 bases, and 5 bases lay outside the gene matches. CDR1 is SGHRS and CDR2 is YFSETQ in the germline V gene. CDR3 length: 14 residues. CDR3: CASAPQGSNQPQHF. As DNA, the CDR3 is TGCGCCAGCGCCCCACAGGGGAGCAATCAGCCCCAGCATTTT.

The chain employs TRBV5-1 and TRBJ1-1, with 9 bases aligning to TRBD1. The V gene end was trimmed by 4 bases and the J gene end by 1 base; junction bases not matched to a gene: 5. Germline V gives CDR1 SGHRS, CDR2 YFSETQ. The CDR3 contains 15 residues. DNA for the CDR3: TGCGCCAGCAGCATTAGGACAGGGGCGAACACTGAAGCTTTCTTT. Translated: CASSIRTGANTEAFF.